A single T cell receptor (beta chain) is shown here with its context. The antigen this receptor binds is unknown. No base quality values were provided; no much bigger clone lies one nucleotide off. This record comes from a study of technical replicates of blood from several donors (dated by TCRdb to between 2016 and 2019). Libraries were prepared through the immunoSEQ multiplex PCR assay. This is the immuneACCESS table as TCRdb keeps it, with only in-frame sequences that have V and J called. A part of the clones is gone; compared with another copy, unresolved V genes explain less than half, and the rest is unexplained. For this sample there are under 100,000 clones; 85% to 95% appear just once. Jointly, the top ten make up about 0.27% of the sample. Counted from cysteine to phenylalanine, this CDR3 has 13 amino acids. Solely the CDR3 DNA is kept, with 39 bases framed from the first base. From a lookup of the germline V gene, CDR1 and CDR2 are MGHDK and SYGVNS. Ends trimmed: V by 4 bases, J by 3 bases; bases unmatched to a gene: 2.

The chain is encoded by TRBV25-1 joined to TRBJ1-2; 7 junctional bases match TRBD1. The origin of this receptor is a human donor in good health. The material sequenced was T cells isolated from PBMCs. CDR3 sequence: CASSATGDYGYTF. The nucleotides read TGTGCCAGCAGTGCCACAGGGGACTATGGCTACACCTTC.